The clone carrying this TCR beta chain was detected many times. Its matching antigen is unknown. The record originates from a study of T cells in Graves' hyperthyroidism and ophthalmopathy. After removal of 3 bases from V and 5 bases from J, the junction contained 8 bases not matched to a gene. CDR3 length: 16 residues. CDR1 and CDR2 (germline): LGHDT, YNNKEL (reference sequence). Study-wide results and limits: Median prediction lead before ophthalmopathy onset was 6.5 months with the model.

Amplification of TCR beta CDR3 regions used RNA as the template. A set of HTBI primers served as the primers for a first-round RT-PCR of the TCR CDR3. TCRdb processed the multiplex PCR reads anew with MiXCR; each CDR3 protein has one entry. Altogether about 600,000 distinct CDR3 sequences are present, more than 15% being singletons, with the ten largest covering around 3.5%. Individuals with ophthalmopathy presented a Clinical Activity Score of at least 3, a NOSPECS grade of at least 4 and a duration under 3 months. Diagnoses were made from clinical symptoms, serum measures (thyroxine and TRAb), thyroid ultrasound and orbital computed tomography.

The sequenced material came from blood. The rearrangement joins TRBV3-1 to TRBJ2-1; 9 positions match TRBD2. The TCR comes from a middle-aged woman with Graves' ophthalmopathy. This CDR3 reads CASSHWGLAENNEQFF. The CDR3 bases are TGTGCCAGCAGCCACTGGGGACTAGCTGAAAACAATGAGCAGTTCTTC.